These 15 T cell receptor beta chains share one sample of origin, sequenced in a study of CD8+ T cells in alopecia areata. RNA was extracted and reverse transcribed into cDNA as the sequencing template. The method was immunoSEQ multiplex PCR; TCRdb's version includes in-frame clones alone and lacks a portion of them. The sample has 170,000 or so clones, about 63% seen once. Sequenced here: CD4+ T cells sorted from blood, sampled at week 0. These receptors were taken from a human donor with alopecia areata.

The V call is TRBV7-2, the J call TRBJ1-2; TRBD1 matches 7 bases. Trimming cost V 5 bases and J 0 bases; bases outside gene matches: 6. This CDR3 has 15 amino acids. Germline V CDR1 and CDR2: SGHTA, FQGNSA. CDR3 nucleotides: TGTGCCAGCAGCGCGGGACAGAACACTAACTATGGCTACACCTTC. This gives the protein CASSAGQNTNYGYTF.

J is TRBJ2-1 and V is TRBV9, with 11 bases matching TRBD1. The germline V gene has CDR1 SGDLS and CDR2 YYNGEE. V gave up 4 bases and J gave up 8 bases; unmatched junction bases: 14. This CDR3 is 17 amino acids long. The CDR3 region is CASSPRGGQGAEYEQFF. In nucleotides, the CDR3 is TGTGCCAGCAGCCCCAGGGGAGGACAGGGGGCTGAGTATGAGCAGTTCTTC.

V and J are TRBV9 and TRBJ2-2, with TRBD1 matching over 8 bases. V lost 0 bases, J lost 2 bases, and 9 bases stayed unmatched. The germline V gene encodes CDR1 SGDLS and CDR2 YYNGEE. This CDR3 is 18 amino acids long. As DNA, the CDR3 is TGTGCCAGCAGCGTAGTGGGTAGGGGACAGGTCAACACCGGGGAGCTGTTTTTT. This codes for CASSVVGRGQVNTGELFF. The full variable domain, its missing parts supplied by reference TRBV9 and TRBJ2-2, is DSGVTQTPKHLITATGQRVTLRCSPRSGDLSVYWYQQSLDQGLQFLIQYYNGEERAKGNILERFSAQQFPDLHSELNLSSLELGDSALYFCASSVVGRGQVNTGELFFGEGSRLTVL.

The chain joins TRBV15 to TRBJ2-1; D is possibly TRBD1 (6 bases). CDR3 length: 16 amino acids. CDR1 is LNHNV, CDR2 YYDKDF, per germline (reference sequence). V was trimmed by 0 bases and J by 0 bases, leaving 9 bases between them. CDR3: CATSRDQGSSYNEQFF. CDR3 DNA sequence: TGTGCCACCAGCAGAGACCAGGGGAGCTCCTACAATGAGCAGTTCTTC.

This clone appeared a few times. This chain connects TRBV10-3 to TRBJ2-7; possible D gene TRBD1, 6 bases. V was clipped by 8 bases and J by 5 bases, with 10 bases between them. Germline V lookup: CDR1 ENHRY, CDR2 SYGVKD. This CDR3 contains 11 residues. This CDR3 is CAIGPGDEQYF. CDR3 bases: TGTGCCATCGGTCCAGGGGACGAGCAGTACTTC.

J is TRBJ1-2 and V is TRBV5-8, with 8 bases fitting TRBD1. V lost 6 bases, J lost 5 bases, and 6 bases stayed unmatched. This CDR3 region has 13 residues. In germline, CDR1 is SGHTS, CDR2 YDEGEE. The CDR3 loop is CASNTGGDYGYTF. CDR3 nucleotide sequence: TGTGCCAGCAACACAGGGGGGGATTATGGCTACACCTTC. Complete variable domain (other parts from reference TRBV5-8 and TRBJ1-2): EAGVTQSPTHLIKTRGQQATLRCSPISGHTSVYWYQQALGLGLQFLLWYDEGEERNRGNFPPRFSGRQFPNYSSELNVNALELEDSALYLCASNTGGDYGYTFGSGTRLTVV.

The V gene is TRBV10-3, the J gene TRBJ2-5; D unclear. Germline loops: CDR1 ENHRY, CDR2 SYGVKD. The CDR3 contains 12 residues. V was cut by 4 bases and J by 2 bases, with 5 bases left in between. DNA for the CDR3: TGTGCCATCAGTGCGTCACAAGAGACCCAGTACTTC. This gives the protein CAISASQETQYF.

This CDR3 reads CASSRQGKYGYTF. The CDR3 region has the DNA TGTGCCAGCAGCCGACAGGGAAAGTATGGCTACACCTTC. The V call is TRBV5-6, the J call TRBJ1-2, with 7 bases matching TRBD1. The CDR3 covers 13 residues. Germline CDR1 and CDR2: SGHDT and YYEEEE. Germline trimming cut 4 bases from V and 5 bases from J; bases unmatched to any gene: 5.

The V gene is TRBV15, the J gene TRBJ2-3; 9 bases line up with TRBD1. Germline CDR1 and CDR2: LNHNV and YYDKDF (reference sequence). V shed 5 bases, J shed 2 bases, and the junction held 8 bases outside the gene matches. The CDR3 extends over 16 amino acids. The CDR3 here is CATSSPRQGVTDTQYF. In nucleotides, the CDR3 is TGTGCCACCAGCTCACCCCGACAGGGGGTCACAGATACGCAGTATTTT. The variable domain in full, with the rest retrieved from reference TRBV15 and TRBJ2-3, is DAMVIQNPRYQVTQFGKPVTLSCSQTLNHNVMYWYQQKSSQAPKLLFHYYDKDFNNEADTPDNFQSRRPNTSFCFLDIRSPGLGDTAMYLCATSSPRQGVTDTQYFGPGTRLTVL.

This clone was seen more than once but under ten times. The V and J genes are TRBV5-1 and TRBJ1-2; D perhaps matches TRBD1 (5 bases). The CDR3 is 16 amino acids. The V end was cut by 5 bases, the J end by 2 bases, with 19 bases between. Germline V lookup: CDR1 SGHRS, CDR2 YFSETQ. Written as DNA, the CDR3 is TGCGCCAGCAGATCCGGGACCCTAGATCTAAACTATGGCTACACCTTC. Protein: CASRSGTLDLNYGYTF.

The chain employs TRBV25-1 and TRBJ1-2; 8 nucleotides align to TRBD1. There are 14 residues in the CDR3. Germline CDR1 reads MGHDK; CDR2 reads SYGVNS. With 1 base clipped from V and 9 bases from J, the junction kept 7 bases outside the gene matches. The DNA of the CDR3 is TGTGCCAGCAGTGAATTTGGGCAGGGGGCTAGCTACACCTTC. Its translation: CASSEFGQGASYTF.

CDR3 in amino acids: CASSSKGVTTEAFF. DNA of the CDR3: TGTGCCAGCAGCTCGAAGGGGGTGACCACTGAAGCTTTCTTT. The chain recombines TRBV7-9 with TRBJ1-1, with a possible D match to TRBD1 (6 bases). V lost 4 bases and J 4 bases, leaving 13 bases between the germline ends. There are 14 residues in the CDR3. In germline, CDR1 is SEHNR, CDR2 FQNEAQ (reference sequence).

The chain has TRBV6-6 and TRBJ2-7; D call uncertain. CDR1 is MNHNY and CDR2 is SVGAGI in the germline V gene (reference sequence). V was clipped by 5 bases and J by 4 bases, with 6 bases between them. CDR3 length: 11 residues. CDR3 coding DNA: TGTGCCAGCAGTGCTTTATACGAGCAGTACTTC. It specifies CASSALYEQYF.

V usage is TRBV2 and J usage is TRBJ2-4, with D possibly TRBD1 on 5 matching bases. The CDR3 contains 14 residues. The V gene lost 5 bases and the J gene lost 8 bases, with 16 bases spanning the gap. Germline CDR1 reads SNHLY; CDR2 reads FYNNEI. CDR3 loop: CASSLSPRVDIQYF. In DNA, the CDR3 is TGTGCCAGCAGTCTGTCCCCCAGGGTGGACATTCAGTACTTC.

The CDR3 bases are TGCGCCAGCAGCTCCCAGGGGAACACTGAAGCTTTCTTT. It is translated as CASSSQGNTEAFF. V gene TRBV4-1 combines with J gene TRBJ1-1, with D perhaps matching TRBD1 (5 bases). The ends were cut back, 5 bases at V and 1 base at J, with 8 bases in the middle. Germline values: CDR1 MGHRA, CDR2 YSYEKL. The CDR3 covers 13 residues.